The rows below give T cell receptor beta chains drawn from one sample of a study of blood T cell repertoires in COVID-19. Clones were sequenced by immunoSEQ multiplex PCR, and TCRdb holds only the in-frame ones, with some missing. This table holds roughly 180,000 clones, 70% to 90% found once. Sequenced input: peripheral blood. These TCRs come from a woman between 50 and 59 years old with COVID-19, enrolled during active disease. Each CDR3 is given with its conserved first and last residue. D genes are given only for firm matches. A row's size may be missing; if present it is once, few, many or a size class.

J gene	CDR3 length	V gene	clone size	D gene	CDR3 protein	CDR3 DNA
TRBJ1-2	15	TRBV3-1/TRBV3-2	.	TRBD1	CASSQVDRGFYGYTF	TGTGCCAGCAGCCAAGTGGACAGGGGATTTTATGGCTACACCTTC
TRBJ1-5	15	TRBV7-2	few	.	CASSSKGDAHQPQHF	TGTGCCAGCAGCTCTAAGGGAGATGCCCATCAGCCCCAGCATTTT
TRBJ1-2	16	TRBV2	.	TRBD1	CASSELHPGTGGGYTF	TGTGCCAGCAGTGAACTGCACCCGGGGACAGGGGGCGGCTACACCTTC
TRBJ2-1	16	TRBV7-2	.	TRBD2	CASSLGAGGPGNEQFF	TGTGCCAGCAGCTTAGGAGCGGGGGGGCCAGGCAATGAGCAGTTCTTC
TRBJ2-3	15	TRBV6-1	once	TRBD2	CASSESLAGGDTQYF	TGTGCCAGCAGTGAAAGCCTAGCGGGGGGGGATACGCAGTATTTT
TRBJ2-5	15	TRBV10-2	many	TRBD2	CASRIAGGHWETQYF	TGCGCCAGCAGGATAGCGGGGGGGCATTGGGAGACCCAGTACTTC
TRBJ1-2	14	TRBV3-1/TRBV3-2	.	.	CASSPRGAVTGYTF	TGTGCCAGCAGCCCCCGTGGGGCAGTAACTGGCTACACCTTC
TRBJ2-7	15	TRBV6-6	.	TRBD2	CASSYSGGGTYEQYF	TGTGCCAGCAGTTACTCGGGCGGGGGGACCTACGAGCAGTACTTC
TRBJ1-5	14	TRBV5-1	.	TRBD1	CASSEGGQNQPQHF	TGCGCCAGCAGCGAGGGGGGACAGAATCAGCCCCAGCATTTT
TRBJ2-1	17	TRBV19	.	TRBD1	CASTADRATHTDNEQFF	TGTGCCAGCACCGCGGACAGGGCAACGCACACAGACAATGAGCAGTTCTTC
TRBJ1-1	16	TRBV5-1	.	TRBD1	CASSLDPQGSNTEAFF	TGCGCCAGCAGCTTGGACCCACAGGGGTCGAACACTGAAGCTTTCTTT
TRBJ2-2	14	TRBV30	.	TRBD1	CACLRGLNTGELFF	TGTGCCTGTCTGAGGGGGCTGAACACCGGGGAGCTGTTTTTT
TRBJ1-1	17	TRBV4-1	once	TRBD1	CASSQEFRDREFTEAFF	TGCGCCAGCAGCCAAGAGTTCCGGGACAGGGAATTTACTGAAGCTTTCTTT
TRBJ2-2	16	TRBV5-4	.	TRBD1	CASSLAGTGIAGELFF	TGTGCCAGCAGCTTGGCCGGGACAGGGATCGCCGGGGAGCTGTTTTTT
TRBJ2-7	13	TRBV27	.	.	CASSLTNSYEQYF	TGTGCCAGCAGCTTGACAAATTCCTACGAGCAGTACTTC
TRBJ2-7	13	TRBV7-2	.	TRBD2	CASAGGGAYEQYF	TGTGCCAGCGCAGGTGGGGGGGCCTACGAGCAGTACTTC
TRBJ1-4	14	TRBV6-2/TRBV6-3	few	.	CASSYGGQNEKLFF	TGTGCCAGCAGTTACGGCGGCCAAAATGAAAAACTGTTTTTT
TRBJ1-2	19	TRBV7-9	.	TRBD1	CASSPAVGTGGTSNYGYTF	TGTGCCAGCAGCCCAGCCGTGGGGACAGGAGGGACGTCTAACTATGGCTACACCTTC
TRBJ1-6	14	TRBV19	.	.	CASRYRERNSPLHF	TGTGCCAGTAGATACAGGGAACGTAATTCACCCCTCCACTTT
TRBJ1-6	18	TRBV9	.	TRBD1	CASSGDSPMSSYNSPLHF	TGTGCCAGCAGTGGGGACAGCCCCATGAGCTCCTATAATTCACCCCTCCACTTT
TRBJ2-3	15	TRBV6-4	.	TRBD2	CASSETSGGVDTQYF	TGTGCCAGCAGTGAAACTAGCGGGGGAGTAGATACGCAGTATTTT
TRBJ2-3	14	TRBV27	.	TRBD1	CASSPTGVADTQYF	TGTGCCAGCAGCCCGACAGGGGTTGCAGATACGCAGTATTTT
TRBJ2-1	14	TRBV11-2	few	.	CASSWRVRQNEQFF	TGTGCCAGCAGCTGGCGGGTCCGGCAAAATGAGCAGTTCTTC